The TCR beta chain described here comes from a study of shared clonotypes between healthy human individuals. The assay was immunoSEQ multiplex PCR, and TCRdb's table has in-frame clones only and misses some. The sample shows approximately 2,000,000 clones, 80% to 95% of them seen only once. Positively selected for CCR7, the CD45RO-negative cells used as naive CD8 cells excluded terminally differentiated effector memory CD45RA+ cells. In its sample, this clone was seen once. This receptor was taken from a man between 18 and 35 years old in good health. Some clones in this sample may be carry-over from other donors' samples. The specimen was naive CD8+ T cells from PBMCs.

The CDR3 loop reads CASSFEGIDTQYF. The CDR3 DNA sequence: TGTGCCAGCAGCTTCGAAGGGATAGATACGCAGTATTTT. The rearrangement uses TRBV5-8 and TRBJ2-3; no clear D. Trimming took off 2 bases at V and 5 bases at J, with 9 bases between the two ends. The CDR3 runs 13 residues. Germline V gene sequence: CDR1 SGHTS, CDR2 YDEGEE.